These T cell receptor beta chains were read from a single sample in a study of blood T cells in healthy people across ages. MiXCR was run by TCRdb on the 5' RACE reads, yielding one entry per CDR3 protein. The sample includes around 670,000 distinct CDR3 sequences, under 30% of them seen just once. Specimen: blood. These TCRs come from an elderly woman in good health. CDR3s include the opening cysteine and the closing phenylalanine or tryptophan. The order of the fields is J gene, V gene, CDR3 protein.

J: TRBJ2-5
V: TRBV30
CDR3: CAWSVSGRETQYF

J: TRBJ2-7
V: TRBV7-8
CDR3: CASSRSNSYEQYF

J: TRBJ2-3
V: TRBV6-5
CDR3: CASSYRGQGTDTQYF

J: TRBJ1-5
V: TRBV20-1
CDR3: CSASKQGLGSNQPQHF

J: TRBJ2-3
V: TRBV20-1
CDR3: CSVQTSGGRDTQYF

J: TRBJ1-2
V: TRBV7-2
CDR3: CASSLDRANYGYTF

J: TRBJ2-3
V: TRBV11-2
CDR3: CASTRGAGATDTQYF

J: TRBJ2-1
V: TRBV28
CDR3: CASQTGTGEGEQFF

J: TRBJ2-5
V: TRBV29-1
CDR3: CSVEEGRTQYF

J: TRBJ1-1
V: TRBV5-1
CDR3: CASSPAGGTGTEAFF

J: TRBJ2-7
V: TRBV5-1
CDR3: CASSLGLGELSSYEQYF

J: TRBJ1-2
V: TRBV7-2
CDR3: CASSLRGQGARYYGYTF